This T cell receptor beta chain emerged from a study of T cell responses to AZD1222 COVID-19 vaccine. Notes on the study in general: The study sampled repertoires only after the peak T cell response.

Germline CDR1 and CDR2: SGHVS and FNYEAQ. Trimming cost V 0 bases and J 6 bases; bases outside gene matches: 3. This CDR3 comprises 16 residues. Assay: immunoSEQ multiplex PCR; the TCRdb copy retains only in-frame clones and omits some. The table has about 56,000 clones, 75% to 90% seen once; the top ten hold more than 13%. This clone was seen more than once but under ten times. The antigen remains unidentified. Sequencing was performed on peripheral blood, taken on day 0 of AZD1222 vaccination. V is TRBV7-6 and J is TRBJ2-1, with 12 bases fitting TRBD2. The TCR sequence derives from an adult in good health. The CDR3 DNA follows: TGTGCCAGCAGCTTAGCTCTAGCGGGGGGGTTCAATGAGCAGTTCTTC. Translated: CASSLALAGGFNEQFF.